This T cell receptor beta chain was obtained from a study of human T cells and chemical hapten exposure. The time point denotes: patch test 1, 2 weeks after DPC sensitization. Treatment of the sample: therapeutic diphenylcyclopropenone sensitization with weekly scalp DPC. Germline assignment: CDR1 MNHEY and CDR2 SMNVEV (reference sequence). V lost 3 bases and J lost 7; bases outside the gene matches: 9. This CDR3 is built from 16 residues. One entry per CDR3 protein results from TCRdb running MiXCR on the RACE reads. The repertoire includes tens of thousands of distinct CDR3 sequences, about 6.8% of them detected once, and roughly 1.6% sits in the top ten.

The sequencing used whole blood, collected in connection with sensitization to the hapten diphenylcyclopropenone (DPC). V gene TRBV27 combines with J gene TRBJ2-1; 10 positions match TRBD2. The source of this sequence is a woman in her twenties or thirties with alopecia areata. Some clones in this sample may be carry-over from other donors' samples. The CDR3 loop reads CASSFLLAGGINEQFF. CDR3 sequence (DNA): TGTGCCAGCAGTTTTCTCTTAGCGGGGGGTATTAATGAGCAGTTCTTC.